The 23 T cell receptor beta chains below all came from one sample that was sequenced in a study of blood T cells in healthy people across ages. Through a sample-barcoded 5' primer and a J-beta primer mix, a second PCR was run for roughly 6 to 12 cycles. TCRdb processed the 5' RACE reads anew with MiXCR; each CDR3 protein has one entry. The data show 650,000 to 800,000 distinct CDR3 sequences, around 42% seen once. Sequencing used blood. The receptors come from a man aged 55 to 70 in good health.

This clonotype was seen at least ten times. The chain is built from TRBV6-2 or TRBV6-3 and TRBJ1-2; D not resolved. The CDR3 runs to 12 residues. CDR1 and CDR2 (germline): MNHEY, SVGEGT. Trimming removed 5 bases from V and 3 bases from J, with 7 bases in between. The DNA for the CDR3 is TGTGCCAGCAGTCCCGCCTACTATGGCTACACCTTC. It translates to CASSPAYYGYTF.

This sequence joins TRBV12-5 and TRBJ2-7; TRBD1 matches at 10 bases. CDR1 is LGHNT and CDR2 is FRNRAP in the germline V gene. The junction had 5 bases not matched to a gene; V was cut back by 5 bases and J by 4 bases. CDR3 length: 14 amino acids. The CDR3 spells CASGPGDRGYEQYF. CDR3 in DNA: TGTGCTAGTGGTCCCGGGGACAGGGGTTACGAGCAGTACTTC.

The gene calls are TRBV30 and TRBJ2-7, with TRBD2 identical over 7 bases. The CDR3 extends over 13 amino acids. V trimming: 3 bases; J trimming: 4 bases; junction bases outside the gene matches: 6. Germline V gene lookup returns CDR1 GTSNPN and CDR2 SVGIG (reference sequence). The CDR3 here is CAWSPDGGYEQYF. CDR3 sequence (DNA): TGTGCCTGGAGCCCGGACGGGGGGTACGAGCAGTACTTC. The full variable domain, in which reference TRBV30 and TRBJ2-7 provide the parts outside the CDR3, is SQTIHQWPATLVQPVGSPLSLECTVEGTSNPNLYWYRQAAGRGLQLLFYSVGIGQISSEVPQNLSASRPQDRQFILSSKKLLLSDSGFYLCAWSPDGGYEQYFGPGTRLTVT.

The chain recombines TRBV25-1 with TRBJ1-2; 9 nucleotides agree with TRBD1. After removal of 2 bases from V and 2 bases from J, the junction contained 9 bases not matched to a gene. Looked up from germline, CDR1 is MGHDK and CDR2 is SYGVNS. The CDR3 spans 17 residues. The CDR3 protein is CASSEEVGQGQNYGYTF. CDR3 nucleotides: TGTGCCAGCAGTGAAGAGGTCGGACAGGGGCAGAACTATGGCTACACCTTC.

The V call is TRBV12-3 or TRBV12-4, the J call TRBJ2-3, with 7 bases identical to TRBD1. J gave up 4 bases and V 7 bases, and 11 bases lay outside the gene matches. The length of the CDR3 is 15 residues. CDR3 amino acids: CASKLTGQEADTQYF. In nucleotides, the CDR3 is TGTGCCAGCAAGCTGACAGGGCAGGAGGCAGATACGCAGTATTTT.

This chain uses TRBV4-3 with TRBJ2-1; 8 bases map to TRBD2. V lost 2 bases, J lost 4 bases, and 10 bases stayed unmatched. The CDR3 consists of 17 residues. Germline V gene lookup returns CDR1 LGHNA and CDR2 YSLEER. The CDR3 loop reads CASSQQSGGAMYNEQFF. CDR3 DNA sequence: TGCGCCAGCAGCCAACAATCCGGGGGGGCCATGTACAATGAGCAGTTCTTC.

V is TRBV5-6 and J is TRBJ2-5, with 7 nucleotides matching TRBD2. With V trimmed by 4 bases and J by 9 bases, 9 bases remained unmatched. The CDR3 sequence is 13 residues long. The germline V gene has CDR1 SGHDT and CDR2 YYEEEE. CDR3 amino acids: CASSGDYGEAQYF. For the CDR3, the DNA is TGTGCCAGCAGCGGGGACTACGGCGAGGCCCAGTACTTC.

The genes are TRBV7-2 and TRBJ2-7; D tentatively reads TRBD1 or TRBD2 (5 bases each). This CDR3 region has 14 residues. The germline V gene has CDR1 SGHTA and CDR2 FQGNSA. V was trimmed by 1 base and J by 5 bases, leaving 12 bases between them. For the CDR3, the DNA is TGTGCCAGCAGCTTAGGGGGACCCTTGGACGAGCAGTACTTC. Protein: CASSLGGPLDEQYF.

The rearrangement uses TRBV7-2 and TRBJ2-7, with 7 bases fitting TRBD2. The ends lost 7 bases at V and 4 bases at J; junction bases unmatched: 13. Germline V lookup: CDR1 SGHTA, CDR2 FQGNSA. The CDR3 totals 15 residues. The CDR3: CASTLAARAGYEQYF. CDR3 DNA: TGTGCCAGCACCCTAGCGGCCAGGGCTGGGTACGAGCAGTACTTC.

The chain links TRBV7-2 to TRBJ2-5, with D perhaps matching TRBD2 (5 bases). This CDR3 is 16 amino acids long. The germline CDR1 and CDR2 sequences are SGHTA and FQGNSA. V was pared by 7 bases and J by 4 bases, with 22 bases between. The CDR3: CASTQGRVPSGETQYF. The CDR3, as DNA: TGTGCCAGCACCCAAGGGCGGGTGCCCTCCGGAGAGACCCAGTACTTC.

This clonotype appeared a few times. This chain joins TRBV24-1 and TRBJ2-4, with 8 bases that match TRBD1. With V trimmed by 3 bases and J by 7 bases, 4 bases remained unmatched. The CDR3 has 14 residues. Germline CDR1 KGHDR, CDR2 SFDVKD. The CDR3 DNA follows: TGTGCCACCAGTGATAGGCAGGGGGCCAACATTCAGTACTTC. Encoded protein: CATSDRQGANIQYF.

About this clonotype itself: A clone one base away is much larger, so this may be a read error. The V and J genes are TRBV5-1 and TRBJ2-5; D not resolved. Germline-derived CDR1 and CDR2 are SGHRS and YFSETQ. V was clipped by 4 bases and J by 3 bases, with 22 bases between them. The CDR3 contains 17 residues. The CDR3 DNA reads as TGCGCCAGCAGCCATTCATCCCTGGGCCGAAGGAAAGAGACCCAGTACTTC. This sequence encodes CASSHSSLGRRKETQYF.

In this sample, this clonotype turned up a few times. The chain carries TRBV15 and TRBJ2-4; D call uncertain. Germline V gives CDR1 LNHNV, CDR2 YYDKDF (reference sequence). Trimming took off 0 bases at V and 4 bases at J, with 13 bases between the two ends. The CDR3 spans 16 residues. DNA of the CDR3: TGTGCCACCAGCAGAGAAAAGAGAGGATCGAAAAACATTCAGTACTTC. Protein product: CATSREKRGSKNIQYF.

Note on this clonotype: With a much larger clone just one base away, this may be a read error. The chain employs TRBV29-1 and TRBJ2-6; D perhaps matches TRBD1 (5 bases). The CDR3 contains 13 residues. Germline lookup yields CDR1 SQVTM and CDR2 ANQGSEA. Here the CDR3 reads CSATPSGANVPTF. CDR3 in DNA: TGCAGCGCCACTCCCTCTGGGGCCAACGTCCCGACTTTC.

This clonotype was seen a handful of times. CDR3 protein: CASSYSTGGRKREINEQFF. CDR3 sequence (DNA): TGTGCCAGCAGTTACTCAACAGGGGGCCGAAAGAGGGAAATCAATGAGCAGTTCTTC. The chain combines TRBV6-5 with TRBJ2-1, with 9 bases fitting TRBD1. The CDR3 is 19 residues long. The V segment lost 0 bases and the J segment 6 bases; nucleotides outside the gene matches: 15. The V gene's germline CDR1 is MNHEY and CDR2 SVGAGI.

The J gene is TRBJ2-5, the V gene TRBV2; tentative D call: TRBD2 (7 bases). Germline CDR1 is SNHLY and CDR2 is FYNNEI. CDR3 size: 16 residues. The V end was cut by 6 bases, the J end by 3 bases, with 20 bases between. This chain's CDR3 is CASRAVGGGWEETQYF. The CDR3 coding sequence is TGTGCCAGCAGGGCCGTGGGGGGGGGCTGGGAAGAGACCCAGTACTTC.

This clonotype was picked up one time. This chain connects TRBV4-3 to TRBJ2-1; D call uncertain. V shed 0 bases and J shed 0 bases, with 9 bases lying between them. The CDR3 is 16 amino acids. Germline assignment: CDR1 LGHNA and CDR2 YSLEER. The chain's CDR3 is CASSQDTVNSYNEQFF. The DNA of the CDR3 is TGCGCCAGCAGCCAAGATACGGTAAACTCCTACAATGAGCAGTTCTTC.

For this clonotype: The conserved final phenylalanine or tryptophan is absent from the CDR3, which likely points to a read error. CDR3 residues: CASSRGRGEQFI. CDR3 bases: TGCGCCAGCAGTAGAGGGCGGGGTGAGCAGTTCATC. The chain is built from TRBV10-1 and TRBJ2-1, with D possibly matching TRBD2 (6 bases). Per germline, CDR1 WNHNN and CDR2 SYGVQD (reference sequence). V dropped 5 bases and J dropped 9 bases, with 11 bases sitting between them. CDR3 length equals 12 residues.

The CDR3, as DNA: TGTGCCAGCAGTTTAGGGTTCGCTGGGCCAAGCAGCGAGCAGTACTTC. It encodes CASSLGFAGPSSEQYF. This chain joins TRBV12-3 or TRBV12-4 and TRBJ2-7; D uncertain. The CDR3 runs 16 residues. V lost 1 base and J 6 bases, leaving 19 bases between the germline ends.

This clonotype has a handful of counts. The V gene is TRBV6-2 or TRBV6-3, the J gene TRBJ2-2; the D is unclear. Trimming pared 5 bases from V and 8 bases from J, leaving 6 bases between. The germline V gene encodes CDR1 MNHEY and CDR2 SVGEGT. This CDR3 spans 11 amino acids. The CDR3 region is CASSRLGELFF. CDR3 DNA sequence: TGTGCCAGCAGTAGACTGGGGGAGCTGTTTTTT.

The rearrangement links TRBV7-9 to TRBJ2-3; the D gene is possibly TRBD1 (6 bases). V lost 2 bases and J lost 6, with 15 bases in between. Germline CDR1 is SEHNR and CDR2 is FQNEAQ (reference sequence). This CDR3 comprises 15 residues. CDR3 sequence: CASSLLQGEADTQYF. CDR3 in DNA: TGTGCCAGCAGCTTACTACAGGGAGAGGCTGATACGCAGTATTTT.

J is TRBJ2-7 and V is TRBV4-3, with 8 bases aligning to TRBD2. CDR1 is LGHNA and CDR2 is YSLEER in the germline V gene. The CDR3 spans 17 residues. J gave up 1 base and V 0 bases, and 8 bases lay outside the gene matches. The CDR3 loop is CASSQDRPASGSYEQYF. The CDR3 coding sequence is TGCGCCAGCAGCCAAGATAGGCCGGCTAGCGGGTCCTACGAGCAGTACTTC.

This clonotype was seen a handful of times. V is TRBV7-2 and J is TRBJ2-5, with D perhaps matching TRBD1 (5 bases). Germline V CDR1 and CDR2: SGHTA, FQGNSA. Trimming took off 6 bases at V and 3 bases at J, with 14 bases between the two ends. The CDR3 has 14 residues. The CDR3 is CASSVTAREETQYF. CDR3 DNA: TGTGCCAGCAGTGTCACTGCCAGGGAAGAGACCCAGTACTTC.